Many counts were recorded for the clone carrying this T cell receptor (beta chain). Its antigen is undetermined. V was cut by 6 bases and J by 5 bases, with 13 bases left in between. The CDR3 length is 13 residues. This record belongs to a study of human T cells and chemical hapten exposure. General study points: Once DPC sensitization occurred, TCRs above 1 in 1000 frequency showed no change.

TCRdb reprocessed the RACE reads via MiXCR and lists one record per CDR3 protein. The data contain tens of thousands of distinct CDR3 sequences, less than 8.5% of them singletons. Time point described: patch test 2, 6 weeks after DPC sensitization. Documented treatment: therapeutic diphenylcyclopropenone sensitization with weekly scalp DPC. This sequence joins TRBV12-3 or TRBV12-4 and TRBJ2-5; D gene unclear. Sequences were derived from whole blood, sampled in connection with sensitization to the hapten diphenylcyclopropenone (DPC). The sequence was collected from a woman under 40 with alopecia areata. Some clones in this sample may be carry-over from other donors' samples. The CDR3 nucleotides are TGTGCCAGCAGCAGTCCCCCGGTTGAGACCCAGTACTTC. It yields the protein CASSSPPVETQYF.